The source of this T cell receptor (beta chain) is a study of shared clonotypes between healthy human individuals. Positive CCR7 selection of CD45RO-negative cells yielded the naive CD8 cells, and terminally differentiated effector memory CD45RA+ cells were excluded. Findings and caveats of the study: Among non-shared clonotypes, generation probabilities were lower than among those shared by all four donors.

Produced via immunoSEQ multiplex PCR; TCRdb's table is partial and in-frame only. The sample contains hundreds of thousands of clones, about 92% of which appear only once. Notes on this clone: Its antigen is not known.

Material: naive CD8+ T cells sorted from blood. This TCR was recovered from a man aged 25-45 years in good health.

The DNA for the CDR3 is TGTGCCAGCAGGCGCAAAGACAGGGGTAGCGGGAACTCCTACGAGCAGTACTTC. Its protein is CASRRKDRGSGNSYEQYF. The chain combines TRBV6-4 with TRBJ2-7; perhaps D is TRBD1 or TRBD2 (8 bases each). CDR3 length equals 18 residues. V was cut by 6 bases and J by 0 bases, with 24 bases left in between. Germline V gene lookup returns CDR1 MRHNA and CDR2 SNTAGT.